This TCR beta chain was retrieved from a study of technical replicates of blood from a handful of donors. This table comes from immunoSEQ multiplex PCR, and its TCRdb copy is limited to in-frame clones, with some not included. The sample lists about 54,000 clones, 94% occurring once. The sequenced sample was T cells isolated from PBMCs. The clonotype was recovered from a human donor in good health.

The CDR3 reads CASSRQGTAFF. CDR3 nucleotide sequence: TGTGCCAGCAGTAGACAGGGCACGGCTTTCTTT. The rearrangement links TRBV6-5 to TRBJ1-1; 7 bases fit TRBD1. This CDR3 is built from 11 residues. The germline gives CDR1 MNHEY, CDR2 SVGAGI. V trimming: 5 bases; J trimming: 11 bases; junction bases outside the gene matches: 5.